This entry describes one T cell receptor (beta chain). Its antigen is as yet unknown. The data were taken from a study of T cell responses to AZD1222 COVID-19 vaccine. Overall study results and limits: Targets within unmutated variant regions were reportedly found for nearly half of spike-specific TCRs.

CDR3 length: 15 residues. The germline CDR1 and CDR2 sequences are MNHEY and SMNVEV (reference sequence). The V gene end was trimmed by 7 bases and the J gene end by 11 bases; junction bases not matched to a gene: 9. Repertoires were generated with immunoSEQ multiplex PCR, while TCRdb's copy carries only in-frame clones and drops some. In the table there are roughly 200,000 clones, approximately 89% of which are singletons. The rearrangement links TRBV27 to TRBJ1-6; 12 nucleotides match TRBD1. The TCR comes from an adult who received the AZD1222 COVID-19 vaccine. This material consisted of peripheral blood, taken 28 days after the second AZD1222 dose. CDR3 bases: TGTGCCAGCACCCTGGGGGACAGGGGGCGTACACCCCTCCACTTT. This encodes CASTLGDRGRTPLHF.